Listed here are 21 T cell receptor beta chains from one sample, sequenced in a study of T cell clonality in common variable immunodeficiency. Sequencing used immunoSEQ multiplex PCR; TCRdb keeps in-frame clones, though not all of them. Recorded here are 40,000 to 45,000 clones, none singletons. Input material: peripheral blood mononuclear cells. Receptors were obtained from a person aged 18 to 70 in good health.

This clone was recorded many times. The missing CDR3 end, 3 residues past where the read stops, is filled in from the germline J gene. The chain is built from TRBV7-6 and TRBJ2-5; no firm D call. The germline V and J ends were trimmed by 0 bases and 4 bases, with 9 bases remaining between them. Germline V gives CDR1 SGHVS, CDR2 FNYEAQ. This CDR3 spans 14 amino acids. The CDR3 protein is CASSLAMTRETQYF. Incomplete CDR3 DNA: TGTGCCAGCAGCTTAGCGATGACAAGAGAGACC. Combining the CDR3 with reference TRBV7-6 and TRBJ2-5 gives the whole variable domain GAGVSQSPRYKVTKRGQDVALRCDPISGHVSLYWYRQALGQGPEFLTYFNYEAQQDKSGLPNDRFSAERPEGSISTLTIQRTEQRDSAMYRCASSLAMTRETQYFGPGTRLLVL.

This clone appeared many times. The DNA ends 3 residues before the CDR3 does, and the rest of the CDR3 is filled in from the germline J gene. The V gene is TRBV12-3 or TRBV12-4, the J gene TRBJ2-2, with 11 positions matching TRBD2. The CDR3 runs 18 residues. Trimming removed 3 bases from V and 3 bases from J; junction bases left unmatched: 9. The CDR3 here is CASSLSTSGKGDTGELFF. Incomplete CDR3 DNA: TGTGCCAGCAGTTTGTCGACTAGCGGGAAGGGGGACACCGGGGAG.

This clone was observed at least ten times. The read halts 3 residues ahead of the CDR3 end, with the missing end drawn from the germline J gene. The V call is TRBV27, the J call TRBJ2-3, with 8 bases fitting TRBD2. Germline V gene sequence: CDR1 MNHEY, CDR2 SMNVEV (reference sequence). The CDR3 has 15 residues. The junction had 4 bases not matched to a gene; V was cut back by 4 bases and J by 1 base. The CDR3 DNA, read in part, is TGTGCCAGCAGTTCCTCACTAGCGGGCACAGATACG. Translation gives CASSSSLAGTDT. The whole CDR3 reads CASSSSLAGTDTQYF.

This clone was picked up many times. With the read ending 3 residues before the CDR3 end, the germline J gene is used to fill in that end. V gene TRBV2 combines with J gene TRBJ1-5; D might be TRBD1 (6 bases). Per germline, CDR1 SNHLY and CDR2 FYNNEI. V was trimmed by 7 bases and J by 3 bases, leaving 16 bases between them. The CDR3 loop spans 15 amino acids. The CDR3 DNA, read in part, is TGTGCCAGCAAGGTGTCGGGACATCTCAATCAGCCC. Its translation is CASKVSGHLNQP. The full-length CDR3 reads as CASKVSGHLNQPQHF.

Ten or more counts support this clone. The observed sequence ends 3 residues before the CDR3 terminus, with the missing tail filled in from the germline J gene. V gene TRBV7-6 combines with J gene TRBJ2-1, with D tentatively TRBD1 (5 bases). The V end was cut by 2 bases, the J end by 5 bases, with 13 bases between. This CDR3 has 15 amino acids. Germline V lookup: CDR1 SGHVS, CDR2 FNYEAQ. CDR3: CASSLFQGLDNEQFF. The sequenced part of the CDR3 DNA is TGTGCCAGCAGCTTATTCCAGGGTCTCGACAATGAG. Looking up the rest from reference TRBV7-6 and TRBJ2-1 gives the full variable domain: GAGVSQSPRYKVTKRGQDVALRCDPISGHVSLYWYRQALGQGPEFLTYFNYEAQQDKSGLPNDRFSAERPEGSISTLTIQRTEQRDSAMYRCASSLFQGLDNEQFFGPGTRLTVL.

This clone was recorded many times. The read finishes 3 residues shy of the CDR3 end, and the germline J gene is used to complete it. The rearrangement uses TRBV7-9 and TRBJ2-1, with 7 bases identical to TRBD1. The V gene's germline CDR1 is SEHNR and CDR2 FQNEAQ (reference sequence). Germline trimming cut 5 bases from V and 6 bases from J; bases unmatched to any gene: 7. This CDR3 has 14 residues. CDR3 DNA, as far as it was read: TGTGCCAGCAGCGACCGGGACAGCCCCAATGAG. Protein: CASSDRDSPNE. The whole CDR3 region reads CASSDRDSPNEQFF.

This clone was seen many times. The read gets to within 3 residues of the CDR3 end, and the germline J gene fills in the rest. V gene TRBV12-3 or TRBV12-4 combines with J gene TRBJ2-7; TRBD2 might be the D (6 bases). The CDR3 is made up of 12 amino acids. V lost 6 bases and J 6 bases, leaving 12 bases between the germline ends. Here the CDR3 reads CASSLTGLEQYF. The CDR3 DNA, read in part, is TGTGCCAGCAGCCTAACGGGACTCGAG.

Of note for this clone: Just one base apart from a much larger clone, this may be a read error. The observed sequence ends 3 residues before the CDR3 terminus, with the missing tail filled in from the germline J gene. The sample has other DNA sequences that encode this CDR3 too. The chain is built from TRBV23-1 and TRBJ1-5; perhaps TRBD1 as D (5 bases). TRBV23-1 is known as an ORF, though its function is uncertain. The CDR3 consists of 15 residues. The ends were cut back, 11 bases at V and 0 bases at J, with 17 bases in the middle. The CDR3 bases that were read are TGCGCCGACCCCGGGACGGGGGATAGCAATCAGCCC. Translating gives CADPGTGDSNQP. The complete CDR3 reads CADPGTGDSNQPQHF.

This clone was detected many times. Sequence at one end of the junction differs from germline and may be a read error. The read terminates 3 residues ahead of where the CDR3 ends, so the germline J gene completes it. This chain connects TRBV18 to TRBJ1-1; 10 bases line up with TRBD1. This CDR3 is built from 14 residues. In germline, CDR1 is KGHSH, CDR2 LQKENI. The sequenced part of the CDR3 DNA is TGTGTCAGCTCACCACGAGGGACAGGGGATTTA. This encodes CVSSPRGTGDL. The CDR3 reads in full as CVSSPRGTGDLAFF. The entire variable domain, with the rest obtained from reference TRBV18 and TRBJ1-1, is as follows: NAGVMQNPRHLVRRRGQEARLRCSPMKGHSHVYWYRQLPEEGLKFMVYLQKENIIDESGMPKERFSAEFPKEGPSILRIQQVVRGDSAAYFCVSSPRGTGDLAFFGQGTRLTVV.

This clone was counted ten times or more. Coverage ceases 3 residues before the CDR3 finishes, and the germline J gene fills in the end. The V gene is TRBV7-6, the J gene TRBJ1-2; D may be TRBD1 (5 bases). Per the germline V gene, CDR1 is SGHVS and CDR2 is FNYEAQ. The CDR3 runs 15 residues. V dropped 5 bases and J dropped 3 bases, with 16 bases sitting between them. The CDR3 here is CASSKWTGTYYGYTF. CDR3 bases read: TGTGCCAGCAGCAAGTGGACGGGGACTTACTATGGC. The complete variable domain, with remaining parts taken from reference TRBV7-6 and TRBJ1-2, reads GAGVSQSPRYKVTKRGQDVALRCDPISGHVSLYWYRQALGQGPEFLTYFNYEAQQDKSGLPNDRFSAERPEGSISTLTIQRTEQRDSAMYRCASSKWTGTYYGYTFGSGTRLTVV.

Regarding this clone: The CDR3 extends 3 residues past the end of the read, so its final part is completed from the germline J gene. The rearrangement uses TRBV11-2 and TRBJ1-1; D is perhaps TRBD1 (6 bases). Germline V gene sequence: CDR1 SGHAT, CDR2 FQNNGV. There are 12 residues in the CDR3. The CDR3 loop reads CASSSYRGEAFF. CDR3 bases read: TGTGCCAGCAGCTCTTATAGGGGGGAA.

Note on this clone: From the germline J gene comes the end of the CDR3, since the read stops 3 residues before it. The genes are TRBV2 and TRBJ2-5; perhaps TRBD2 as D (7 bases). The germline gives CDR1 SNHLY, CDR2 FYNNEI. V was shortened by 6 bases and J by 5 bases, with 16 bases between the two germline ends. CDR3 length equals 14 residues. The part of the CDR3 DNA that was read is TGTGCCAGCAGGATGGGGGGGGCGCCGGAGACC. Translating gives CASRMGGAPET. The whole CDR3 region reads CASRMGGAPETQYF.

The sample holds a few counts of this clone. CDR3 amino acids: CASRSLAGERSEQFF. Partial CDR3 DNA: TGTGCCAGCCGTTCACTAGCGGGGGAGCGGAGTGAG. This chain joins TRBV7-2 and TRBJ2-1, with 11 bases aligning to TRBD2. The read ends 3 residues shy of where the CDR3 ends; the end is completed using the germline J gene. V gave up 8 bases and J gave up 9 bases; unmatched junction bases: 12. This CDR3 is built from 15 residues. Per germline, CDR1 SGHTA and CDR2 FQGNSA.

This clone was observed at least ten times. CDR3 DNA (partial): TGCGCCAGCAGCCCCCGCGGAGCGGGAGGGCCAGGGGATACG. It encodes CASSPRGAGGPGDT. The whole CDR3 protein is CASSPRGAGGPGDTQYF. The V gene is TRBV5-1, the J gene TRBJ2-3; 10 positions match TRBD2. The sequenced fragment ends 3 residues before the CDR3 boundary, so the rest is inferred from the germline J gene. The CDR3 is made up of 17 amino acids. CDR1 and CDR2 (germline): SGHRS, YFSETQ. Germline trimming cut 4 bases from V and 6 bases from J; bases unmatched to any gene: 14.

This clone has a count of ten or more. The CDR3 goes on 3 residues after the read ends, and that part is filled in from the germline J gene. The J gene is TRBJ2-1, the V gene TRBV2, with D possibly being TRBD2 (6 bases). The length of the CDR3 is 17 residues. Per germline, CDR1 SNHLY and CDR2 FYNNEI. Trimming left V 5 bases short and J 0 bases short, with 17 bases between. CDR3 in amino acids: CASSPTISGSSYNEQFF. The CDR3 bases that were read are TGTGCCAGCAGTCCTACTATTAGCGGAAGCTCCTACAATGAG.

This clone was found many times. The DNA ends 3 residues before the CDR3 does, and the rest of the CDR3 is filled in from the germline J gene. The chain carries TRBV18 and TRBJ2-3; 15 nucleotides align to TRBD2. The germline V gene has CDR1 KGHSH and CDR2 LQKENI. Unmatched junction bases numbered 8, after V lost 2 bases and J lost 2 bases. The CDR3 has 19 residues. The CDR3 DNA, read in part, is TGTGCCAGCTCACCAGCCCCAGGACTAGCGGGGGGGAACACAGATACG. Protein product: CASSPAPGLAGGNTDT. The full CDR3 is CASSPAPGLAGGNTDTQYF. The full variable domain, its missing parts supplied by reference TRBV18 and TRBJ2-3, is NAGVMQNPRHLVRRRGQEARLRCSPMKGHSHVYWYRQLPEEGLKFMVYLQKENIIDESGMPKERFSAEFPKEGPSILRIQQVVRGDSAAYFCASSPAPGLAGGNTDTQYFGPGTRLTVL.

This clone was observed many times. The read halts 3 residues ahead of the CDR3 end, with the missing end drawn from the germline J gene. The gene calls are TRBV5-1 and TRBJ2-3; 7 bases are shared with TRBD1. Trimming at V came to 4 bases and at J to 2 bases, leaving 19 bases not matched to a gene. The germline gives CDR1 SGHRS, CDR2 YFSETQ. CDR3 length: 19 amino acids. The covered CDR3 bases are TGCGCCAGCAGCGGATATGGGACAGCTCAACGGGCCCACACAGATACG. Translated, it gives CASSGYGTAQRAHTDT. The full CDR3 protein is CASSGYGTAQRAHTDTQYF.

This clone was seen ten or more times. This CDR3 is CSGTGKNTGELFF. The part of the CDR3 DNA that was read is TGCAGCGGGACAGGGAAGAACACCGGGGAG. The gene calls are TRBV29-1 and TRBJ2-2; 8 bases are a match to TRBD1. The read comes to an end 3 residues before the CDR3 does, leaving the germline J gene to fill in the end. This CDR3 is 13 amino acids long. V lost 7 bases to trimming and J lost 1 base; unmatched junction nucleotides: 2. Germline V CDR1 and CDR2: SQVTM, ANQGSEA.

This clone has only a few counts. The DNA ends 3 residues before the CDR3 does, and the rest of the CDR3 is filled in from the germline J gene. V gene TRBV7-6 combines with J gene TRBJ1-1, with unresolved D. Deletions cut 2 bases from V and 3 bases from J, with 13 bases between. Germline V CDR1 and CDR2: SGHVS, FNYEAQ. CDR3 length: 15 residues. CDR3 amino acids: CASSLKTDPYTEAFF. The sequenced part of the CDR3 DNA is TGTGCCAGCAGCTTAAAAACAGACCCCTACACTGAA.

The table lists this clone with a few counts. Read data end 3 residues before the CDR3 end; the end is taken from the germline J gene. The chain uses TRBV6-7 and TRBJ1-2, with 8 nucleotides matching TRBD1. TRBV6-7 is noted as an ORF with a role that remains uncertain. The CDR3 extends over 19 amino acids. V gave up 5 bases and J gave up 7 bases; unmatched junction bases: 24. The sequenced part of the CDR3 DNA is TGTGCCAGCAGTACTGGACAGGGAGGCGATTCGTGGTGTTGTCTTGGC. Translating it yields CASSTGQGGDSWCCLG. The whole CDR3 reads CASSTGQGGDSWCCLGYTF.

This clone was observed at least ten times. The read ends 3 residues shy of where the CDR3 ends; the end is completed using the germline J gene. V and J are TRBV5-1 and TRBJ2-5; no clear D gene. The V and J ends lost 0 bases and 5 bases respectively, with 11 bases between them. Germline CDR1 and CDR2: SGHRS and YFSETQ. The CDR3 has 14 amino acids. Partial CDR3 DNA: TGCGCCAGCAGCTTGGCTAGGCCCCAGGAGACC. Protein: CASSLARPQET. The CDR3 in its entirety is CASSLARPQETQYF.